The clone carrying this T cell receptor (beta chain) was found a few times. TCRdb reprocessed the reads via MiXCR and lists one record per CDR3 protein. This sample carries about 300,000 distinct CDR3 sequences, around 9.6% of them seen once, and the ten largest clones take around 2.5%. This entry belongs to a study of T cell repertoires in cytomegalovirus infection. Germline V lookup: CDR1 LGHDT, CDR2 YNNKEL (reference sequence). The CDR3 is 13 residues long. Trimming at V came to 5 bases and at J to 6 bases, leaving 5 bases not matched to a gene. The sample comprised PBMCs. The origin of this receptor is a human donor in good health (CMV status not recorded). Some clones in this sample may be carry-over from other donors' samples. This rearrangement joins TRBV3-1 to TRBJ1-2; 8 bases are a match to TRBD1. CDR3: CASSTRTGNGYTF. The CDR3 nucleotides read TGTGCCAGCAGCACACGGACAGGGAATGGCTACACCTTC.